A single sample gave rise to the 26 T cell receptor beta chains below, sequenced in a study of T cell responses to AZD1222 COVID-19 vaccine. Profiling relied on immunoSEQ multiplex PCR, and the TCRdb table lists in-frame clones only, not all of them. The profile covers 120,000 to 150,000 clones, with approximately 86% appearing a single time and approximately 5.4% taken by the ten largest. Material: peripheral blood, obtained 28 days after the second dose of the MenACWY control vaccine. These receptors were collected from an adult who received the MenACWY meningococcal vaccine as a control.

The chain couples TRBV5-3 to TRBJ2-7, with unresolved D. TRBV5-3 is given ORF status, its function remaining uncertain. CDR3 length: 16 residues. V was trimmed by 4 bases and J by 3 bases, leaving 20 bases between them. CDR3 sequence reads: CARSPSSRAQSYEQYF. The CDR3 nucleotides read TGTGCCAGAAGCCCTTCTTCTAGAGCTCAGAGCTACGAGCAGTACTTC.

The chain uses TRBV5-6 and TRBJ1-1; 7 nucleotides line up with TRBD1. Germline trimming cut 2 bases from V and 6 bases from J; bases unmatched to any gene: 1. CDR3 size: 12 residues. CDR1 and CDR2 from the germline V gene are SGHDT and YYEEEE. This CDR3 is CASSFQGAEAFF. CDR3 DNA sequence: TGTGCCAGCAGCTTTCAGGGGGCTGAAGCTTTCTTT.

The chain has TRBV7-2 and TRBJ2-7; a weak D match, TRBD2 (7 bases). Germline V CDR1 and CDR2: SGHTA, FQGNSA. This CDR3 has 13 residues. The V end was cut by 5 bases, the J end by 6 bases, with 14 bases between. CDR3 amino acids: CASSPEGGFEQYF. In DNA form, the CDR3 reads TGTGCCAGCAGCCCAGAGGGGGGGTTCGAGCAGTACTTC.

This clone was picked up a small number of times. The chain links TRBV5-4 to TRBJ2-3; 12 bases map to TRBD2. CDR3 size: 16 residues. The germline V gene has CDR1 SGHNT and CDR2 YYREEE (reference sequence). Trimming cost V 4 bases and J 3 bases; bases outside gene matches: 6. The CDR3 spells CASSLGLAGITDTQYF. The CDR3 coding sequence is TGTGCCAGCAGCCTTGGACTAGCGGGAATAACAGATACGCAGTATTTT.

This clone was detected only once. J is TRBJ2-3 and V is TRBV10-3, with 9 bases identical to TRBD1. The germline V gene encodes CDR1 ENHRY and CDR2 SYGVKD. Trimming removed 8 bases from V and 2 bases from J; junction bases left unmatched: 2. The CDR3 runs 13 residues. This CDR3 reads CAIGTGNTDTQYF. CDR3 coding DNA: TGTGCCATCGGGACAGGGAACACAGATACGCAGTATTTT.

This clone appeared a few times. The chain has TRBV19 and TRBJ2-5, with 8 bases lining up with TRBD1. CDR1 is LNHDA, CDR2 SQIVND, per germline (reference sequence). With 7 bases clipped from V and 10 bases from J, the junction kept 11 bases outside the gene matches. The CDR3 is 13 residues long. The chain's CDR3 is CASNADRDPIQYF. DNA for the CDR3: TGTGCCAGTAATGCGGACAGGGATCCCATCCAGTACTTC.

The chain has TRBV27 and TRBJ2-3; D gene ambiguous. The V and J ends lost 4 bases and 0 bases respectively, with 8 bases between them. CDR1 is MNHEY and CDR2 is SMNVEV in the germline V gene (reference sequence). The CDR3 runs to 14 residues. The CDR3 sequence is CASSSGDSTDTQYF. Written as DNA, the CDR3 is TGTGCCAGCAGTTCTGGGGATAGCACAGATACGCAGTATTTT.

This clone appeared a few times. The chain uses TRBV5-1 and TRBJ1-2; 9 bases agree with TRBD1. The germline V gene encodes CDR1 SGHRS and CDR2 YFSETQ. This CDR3 has 15 amino acids. Germline trimming cut 4 bases from V and 5 bases from J; bases unmatched to any gene: 9. This chain's CDR3 is CASSPGTGRGYGYTF. CDR3 DNA sequence: TGCGCCAGCAGCCCTGGGACAGGGAGAGGGTATGGCTACACCTTC.

The chain employs TRBV27 and TRBJ2-3; D perhaps matches TRBD2 (6 bases). The CDR3 spans 15 residues. V was pared by 7 bases and J by 6 bases, with 20 bases between. Germline V lookup: CDR1 MNHEY, CDR2 SMNVEV (reference sequence). The CDR3 sequence: CASTTADGGSDTQYF. The DNA for the CDR3 is TGTGCCAGCACCACGGCGGACGGGGGTTCGGATACGCAGTATTTT.

J is TRBJ1-1 and V is TRBV28, with 7 bases identical to TRBD1. Germline lookup yields CDR1 MDHEN and CDR2 SYDVKM. The junction had 8 bases not matched to a gene; V was cut back by 6 bases and J by 1 base. This CDR3 comprises 15 residues. The CDR3 spells CASRRGPWGNTEAFF. The CDR3 DNA follows: TGTGCCAGCAGGAGGGGGCCATGGGGGAACACTGAAGCTTTCTTT. The entire variable domain, with the rest obtained from reference TRBV28 and TRBJ1-1, is as follows: DVKVTQSSRYLVKRTGEKVFLECVQDMDHENMFWYRQDPGLGLRLIYFSYDVKMKEKGDIPEGYSVSREKKERFSLILESASTNQTSMYLCASRRGPWGNTEAFFGQGTRLTVV.

This clone is a singleton in its sample. The chain couples TRBV23-1 to TRBJ2-3, with 10 bases lining up with TRBD2. TRBV23-1 is placed among ORFs of uncertain function. The CDR3 contains 17 residues. V lost 3 bases and J lost 1; bases outside the gene matches: 7. The CDR3 loop reads CASSHPGTSARTDTQYF. CDR3 nucleotide sequence: TGCGCCAGCAGTCACCCCGGGACTAGCGCACGCACAGATACGCAGTATTTT.

The rearrangement joins TRBV7-2 to TRBJ1-2, with 9 bases lining up with TRBD1. Germline lookup yields CDR1 SGHTA and CDR2 FQGNSA. V was pared by 5 bases and J by 6 bases, with 4 bases of the junction left unmatched. CDR3 size: 13 residues. The CDR3 nucleotides are TGTGCCAGCAGCCAGGGACAGGGCAATGGCTACACCTTC. Protein sequence: CASSQGQGNGYTF. The full variable domain, completed using reference TRBV7-2 and TRBJ1-2, is GAGVSQSPSNKVTEKGKDVELRCDPISGHTALYWYRQSLGQGLEFLIYFQGNSAPDKSGLPSDRFSAERTGGSVSTLTIQRTQQEDSAVYLCASSQGQGNGYTFGSGTRLTVV.

The chain recombines TRBV5-6 with TRBJ2-7, with D possibly TRBD1 on 6 matching bases. Trimming removed 3 bases from V and 4 bases from J, with 11 bases in between. Looked up from germline, CDR1 is SGHDT and CDR2 is YYEEEE. The CDR3 runs to 13 residues. CDR3 sequence (DNA): TGTGCCAGCAGCTCAGACAGGATTTACGAGCAGTACTTC. Its protein is CASSSDRIYEQYF.

The genes are TRBV3-1 (or the pseudogene TRBV3-2) and TRBJ1-2; the D gene is possibly TRBD1 (6 bases). The CDR3 spans 15 residues. Germline lookup yields CDR1 LGHDT and CDR2 YNNKEL (reference sequence). Trimming removed 4 bases from V and 4 bases from J, with 16 bases in between. CDR3 DNA sequence: TGTGCCAGCAGCCCCTCGGACAGCGGGATCTATGGCTACACCTTC. It specifies CASSPSDSGIYGYTF.

This clone appeared a single time. The chain joins TRBV4-2 to TRBJ2-1, with TRBD2 matching over 9 bases. The V segment lost 0 bases and the J segment 13 bases; nucleotides outside the gene matches: 1. This CDR3 region has 12 residues. Germline loops: CDR1 LGHNA, CDR2 YNFKEQ. The CDR3 DNA reads as TGTGCCAGCAGCCAAGAAGGGACTAGCCAGTTCTTC. Translation: CASSQEGTSQFF.

Note on this clone: Other DNA sequences in this specimen translate into the identical CDR3. The chain carries TRBV18 and TRBJ1-6; D gene unclear. Germline CDR1 reads KGHSH; CDR2 reads LQKENI. This CDR3 region has 14 residues. V dropped 6 bases and J dropped 2 bases, with 8 bases sitting between them. The CDR3 loop is CASSGGTYNSPLHF. The CDR3 DNA reads TGTGCCAGCTCCGGCGGGACCTATAATTCACCCCTCCACTTT.

The chain is built from TRBV3-1 (or the pseudogene TRBV3-2) and TRBJ2-7, with D unclear. CDR1 is LGHDT and CDR2 is YNNKEL in the germline V gene (reference sequence). The CDR3 is 14 amino acids. The V gene lost 4 bases and the J gene lost 3 bases, with 13 bases spanning the gap. The CDR3 region is CASSPPYSLYEQYF. The CDR3 DNA follows: TGTGCCAGCAGCCCGCCCTACTCGCTCTACGAGCAGTACTTC.

The table lists this clone with a few counts. CDR3: CASSKGQGITEAFF. The CDR3 DNA follows: TGTGCCAGCAGCAAAGGGCAGGGGATCACTGAAGCTTTCTTT. V usage is TRBV21-1 and J usage is TRBJ1-1; TRBD1, as called in the table, went unchecked against the DNA. TRBV21-1 is labeled a pseudogene. The CDR3 consists of 14 residues.

This chain uses TRBV7-3 with TRBJ2-2; D is possibly TRBD2 (5 bases). Trimming removed 3 bases at V and 1 base at J, with 9 bases between. The CDR3 extends over 15 amino acids. Germline V gene sequence: CDR1 SGHTA, CDR2 FQGTGA. The CDR3 spells CASSFGGGNTGELFF. The CDR3 nucleotides read TGTGCCAGCAGCTTCGGAGGTGGGAACACCGGGGAGCTGTTTTTT.

The gene calls are TRBV2 and TRBJ1-5, with D uncertain. This CDR3 comprises 13 residues. Germline V CDR1 and CDR2: SNHLY, FYNNEI. V gave up 4 bases and J gave up 6 bases, with 10 bases separating them. The CDR3, as DNA: TGTGCCAGCAGTGTCGTAGAGTTTCAGCCCCAGCATTTT. Encoded protein: CASSVVEFQPQHF.

The V gene is TRBV7-3, the J gene TRBJ2-1; 10 bases fit TRBD1. This CDR3 region has 19 residues. CDR1 is SGHTA, CDR2 FQGTGA, per germline. Trimming at V came to 5 bases and at J to 0 bases, leaving 13 bases not matched to a gene. Here the CDR3 DNA reads TGTGCCAGCAGCCCCAGGGGGACAGGGGCCCTGAGCTCCTACAATGAGCAGTTCTTC. Translating it yields CASSPRGTGALSSYNEQFF. Using reference TRBV7-3 and TRBJ2-1 for the parts outside the CDR3, the full variable domain is GAGVSQTPSNKVTEKGKYVELRCDPISGHTALYWYRQSLGQGPEFLIYFQGTGAADDSGLPNDRFFAVRPEGSVSTLKIQRTERGDSAVYLCASSPRGTGALSSYNEQFFGPGTRLTVL.

The chain links TRBV10-3 to TRBJ1-1; tentatively, D is TRBD1 (6 bases). CDR1 is ENHRY, CDR2 SYGVKD, per germline. The CDR3 is 17 residues long. Between the trimmed V and J ends, which lost 4 bases and 1 base, there was a span of 19 bases. The CDR3 spells CAISVNSGGRANTEAFF. The CDR3 DNA is TGTGCCATCAGTGTTAATAGTGGGGGGCGTGCGAACACTGAAGCTTTCTTT.

The chain has TRBV3-1 (or the pseudogene TRBV3-2) and TRBJ1-4, with D possibly TRBD1 on 5 matching bases. Looked up from germline, CDR1 is LGHDT and CDR2 is YNNKEL (reference sequence). The CDR3 contains 15 residues. V was trimmed by 3 bases and J by 6 bases, leaving 14 bases between them. CDR3 region: CASSHIRGADEKLFF. The CDR3 DNA sequence: TGTGCCAGCAGCCATATCCGAGGGGCAGATGAAAAACTGTTTTTT.

The chain employs TRBV15 and TRBJ2-1; the match to TRBD1 covers 7 bases. After removal of 3 bases from V and 2 bases from J, the junction contained 1 base not matched to a gene. The CDR3 length is 14 residues. Germline CDR1 reads LNHNV; CDR2 reads YYDKDF (reference sequence). This CDR3 is CATSRTGTYNEQFF. CDR3 bases: TGTGCCACCAGCAGGACAGGGACCTACAATGAGCAGTTCTTC.

The genes are TRBV4-1 and TRBJ1-5; D possibly corresponds to TRBD1 (6 bases). The CDR3 has 15 residues. CDR1 and CDR2 from the germline V gene are MGHRA and YSYEKL. V lost 8 bases and J 0 bases, leaving 14 bases between the germline ends. As DNA, the CDR3 is TGCGCCAGCCAGCCAGGGGACGGTAGCAATCAGCCCCAGCATTTT. Translation: CASQPGDGSNQPQHF.

This clone showed up many times. The chain employs TRBV4-1 and TRBJ1-5; possibly TRBD1 for D (6 bases). The V and J ends lost 1 base and 1 base respectively, with 20 bases between them. This CDR3 contains 19 residues. Germline-derived CDR1 and CDR2 are MGHRA and YSYEKL. The chain's CDR3 is CASSQVRSFGGWSNQPQHF. As DNA, the CDR3 is TGCGCCAGCAGCCAAGTCCGGAGCTTCGGGGGCTGGAGCAATCAGCCCCAGCATTTT.